Sequencing of this T cell receptor (beta chain) was carried out in a study of blood T cell repertoires in COVID-19. Overall study context: Both acute and convalescent COVID-19 samples were obtained from the United States, Italy and Spain. From T cells, B-cell-depleted T cells, or PBMCs came the material, which was cDNA or gDNA.

Original processing methods: How many nucleated cells were present was estimated from reference gene primer amplification. The data were produced by immunoSEQ multiplex PCR, yet TCRdb's version contains in-frame clones alone and is incomplete. The D gene and trimming were derived from the DNA, and the V and J assignments and clone size from that table. The table lists about 58,000 clones, around 89% of them singletons, with roughly 1.4% in the top ten. The junction had 3 bases not matched to a gene; V was cut back by 4 bases and J by 7 bases. CDR3 length equals 13 residues. Germline V gives CDR1 MGHDK, CDR2 SYGVNS.

The chain is built from TRBV25-1 and TRBJ1-5; 8 bases are a match to TRBD1. The clonotype was recovered from a man between 60 and 70 years old with acute or convalescent COVID-19. Sequences were obtained from peripheral blood. As DNA, the CDR3 is TGTGCCAGCAGTGGGACAGGGAACCAGCCCCAGCATTTT. This sequence encodes CASSGTGNQPQHF.